The 15 T cell receptor beta chains below were found in one sample sequenced in a study of blood T cell repertoires in COVID-19. Measured with immunoSEQ multiplex PCR; TCRdb has only the in-frame clones, and not every one. The sample shows some 44,000 clones, 82% of them seen only once. Sequencing was performed on peripheral blood. The origin of the receptors is a woman aged 60 to 75 with acute or convalescent COVID-19.

The chain employs TRBV24-1 and TRBJ2-6; 7 nucleotides line up with TRBD1. With 5 bases clipped from V and 14 bases from J, the junction kept 11 bases outside the gene matches. CDR3 length: 14 amino acids. In germline, CDR1 is KGHDR, CDR2 SFDVKD. In DNA, the CDR3 is TGTGCCACCAGTGGCGCCCCGGGACAGTCTTTCCTGACTTTC. Translation: CATSGAPGQSFLTF.

The chain uses TRBV4-3 and TRBJ1-3; D might be TRBD1 (5 bases). The CDR3 spans 16 residues. CDR1 is LGHNA, CDR2 YSLEER, per germline. V was clipped by 0 bases and J by 0 bases, with 9 bases between them. Written as DNA, the CDR3 is TGCGCCAGCAGCCAAGAGGGACTAAACTCTGGAAACACCATATATTTT. Its translation: CASSQEGLNSGNTIYF.

The rearrangement links TRBV6-2 or TRBV6-3 to TRBJ1-5; TRBD1 is a possible D gene (5 bases). The V end was cut by 4 bases, the J end by 5 bases, with 15 bases between. Per the germline V gene, CDR1 is MNHEY and CDR2 is SVGEGT. This CDR3 is built from 15 residues. The CDR3 loop is CASSLRDAGHQPQHF. The CDR3 DNA reads TGTGCCAGCAGTTTGCGGGACGCAGGCCATCAGCCCCAGCATTTT.

The rearrangement links TRBV30 to TRBJ1-1, with 9 bases identical to TRBD1. V lost 3 bases to trimming and J lost 10 bases; unmatched junction nucleotides: 6. Looked up from germline, CDR1 is GTSNPN and CDR2 is SVGIG (reference sequence). The length of the CDR3 is 12 residues. As DNA, the CDR3 is TGTGCCTGGAGGCTACAGGGGGCGCGAGCTTTCTTT. Its protein product is CAWRLQGARAFF.

This clone showed up just a few times. J is TRBJ1-2 and V is TRBV19; D unresolved. V was clipped by 6 bases and J by 8 bases, with 22 bases between them. The germline V gene encodes CDR1 LNHDA and CDR2 SQIVND (reference sequence). CDR3 size: 15 residues. The CDR3 region has the DNA TGTGCCAGTAGCCCCGAGGAGCCGTCCCTCCGGGGCTACACCTTC. It specifies CASSPEEPSLRGYTF.

The rearrangement joins TRBV24-1 to TRBJ2-2; D possibly corresponds to TRBD1 (5 bases). Per germline, CDR1 KGHDR and CDR2 SFDVKD. This CDR3 has 13 amino acids. The germline V and J ends were trimmed by 10 bases and 0 bases, with 8 bases remaining between them. CDR3 sequence: CATLDTNTGELFF. The CDR3 DNA reads as TGTGCCACTCTGGACACGAACACCGGGGAGCTGTTTTTT.

The rearrangement joins TRBV9 to TRBJ2-7, with D perhaps TRBD1 (6 bases). The CDR3 has 15 amino acids. Germline V lookup: CDR1 SGDLS, CDR2 YYNGEE. V was shortened by 4 bases and J by 3 bases, with 17 bases between the two germline ends. DNA for the CDR3: TGTGCCAGCAGCTTAGCCGAGACAGGATTCTACGAGCAGTACTTC. Translation gives CASSLAETGFYEQYF. Using reference TRBV9 and TRBJ2-7 for the parts outside the CDR3, the full variable domain is DSGVTQTPKHLITATGQRVTLRCSPRSGDLSVYWYQQSLDQGLQFLIQYYNGEERAKGNILERFSAQQFPDLHSELNLSSLELGDSALYFCASSLAETGFYEQYFGPGTRLTVT.

V and J are TRBV2 and TRBJ1-3, with 8 bases lining up with TRBD1. This CDR3 contains 19 residues. Germline CDR1 is SNHLY and CDR2 is FYNNEI. J gave up 0 bases and V 3 bases, and 13 bases lay outside the gene matches. DNA for the CDR3: TGTGCCAGCAGTGACTTCTCAGGGGGCCTAGTTAGCTCTGGAAACACCATATATTTT. Residues: CASSDFSGGLVSSGNTIYF.

V is TRBV20-1 and J is TRBJ2-1, with D possibly TRBD1 on 6 matching bases. V was pared by 4 bases and J by 8 bases, with 6 bases between. The CDR3 runs to 10 residues. Germline values: CDR1 DFQATT, CDR2 SNEGSKA (reference sequence). This CDR3 is CSATGDEQFF. The DNA for the CDR3 is TGCAGTGCTACAGGGGATGAGCAGTTCTTC.

Written as DNA, the CDR3 is TGTGCCAGCAGCTTAGCCGGGACAACTTACTACACCTTC. Residues: CASSLAGTTYYTF. J is TRBJ1-2 and V is TRBV11-1; D is possibly TRBD1 (6 bases). CDR3 length: 13 amino acids. V was pared by 0 bases and J by 10 bases, with 12 bases between. Germline values: CDR1 SGHAT, CDR2 FQDESV (reference sequence).

The V call is TRBV30, the J call TRBJ2-7; weak D call: TRBD1 (5 bases). Germline V gene lookup returns CDR1 GTSNPN and CDR2 SVGIG (reference sequence). This CDR3 is 13 amino acids long. Trimming left V 8 bases short and J 1 base short, with 15 bases between. The chain's CDR3 is CARTGFGSYEQYF. The CDR3 DNA reads as TGTGCCCGAACAGGTTTTGGTTCCTACGAGCAGTACTTC. The variable domain in full, completed from reference TRBV30 and TRBJ2-7, reads SQTIHQWPATLVQPVGSPLSLECTVEGTSNPNLYWYRQAAGRGLQLLFYSVGIGQISSEVPQNLSASRPQDRQFILSSKKLLLSDSGFYLCARTGFGSYEQYFGPGTRLTVT.

The chain links TRBV3-1 (or the pseudogene TRBV3-2) to TRBJ2-7; 7 nucleotides line up with TRBD2. The germline V gene encodes CDR1 LGHDT and CDR2 YNNKEL (reference sequence). V shed 3 bases and J 7 bases; nucleotides not matched to a gene: 12. This CDR3 spans 15 amino acids. This CDR3 is CASSHRASGIWEQYF. Here the CDR3 DNA reads TGTGCCAGCAGCCATAGGGCTAGCGGCATTTGGGAGCAGTACTTC.

The rearrangement uses TRBV3-1 (or the pseudogene TRBV3-2) and TRBJ2-7; D gene uncertain. Trimming shortened V by 2 bases and J by 1 base, and 3 bases separated the two germline ends. CDR1 is LGHDT, CDR2 YNNKEL, per germline (reference sequence). The CDR3 contains 12 residues. For the CDR3, the DNA is TGTGCCAGCAGCCAATCTTCCTACGAGCAGTACTTC. It is translated as CASSQSSYEQYF.

As DNA, the CDR3 is TGTGCCAGCAGTGCTGTTCAGGTGGGACTGCCGGGGGAAAAACTGTTTTTT. It specifies CASSAVQVGLPGEKLFF. V is TRBV6-1 and J is TRBJ1-4; D may be TRBD1 (5 bases). The ends were cut back, 4 bases at V and 8 bases at J, with 23 bases in the middle. Germline V gene lookup returns CDR1 MNHNS and CDR2 SASEGT. CDR3 size: 17 residues.

The rearrangement links TRBV7-9 to TRBJ1-4; D possibly corresponds to TRBD1 (5 bases). The CDR3 runs to 16 residues. Trimming took off 5 bases at V and 8 bases at J, with 21 bases between the two ends. Germline V gene sequence: CDR1 SEHNR, CDR2 FQNEAQ (reference sequence). The CDR3 DNA reads TGTGCCAGCAGCCCGACTATGCGGGGCAGGGAGGAAAAACTGTTTTTT. This gives the protein CASSPTMRGREEKLFF.